What follows are 19 T cell receptor beta chains derived from one specimen sequenced in a study of T cells in Graves' hyperthyroidism and ophthalmopathy. What was amplified from RNA transcripts were TCR beta CDR3 regions. An initial round of RT-PCR targeting the TCR CDR3 relied on the HTBI primer set. TCRdb re-analysed the multiplex PCR reads in MiXCR, keeping a single row per CDR3 protein. The repertoire consists of 350,000 to 450,000 distinct CDR3 sequences, with over 13% occurring once and the leading ten covering 25% to 30%. Sequencing used blood. The receptors shown here come from a man between 50 and 59 years old with Graves' ophthalmopathy.

CDR3 sequence: CASSSAAGGPLNEQFF. As DNA, the CDR3 is TGTGCCAGCAGCTCCGCGGCGGGAGGGCCCCTAAATGAGCAGTTCTTC. This rearrangement joins TRBV7-9 to TRBJ2-1; 9 nucleotides agree with TRBD2. Looked up from germline, CDR1 is SEHNR and CDR2 is FQNEAQ (reference sequence). Germline trimming cut 4 bases from V and 7 bases from J; bases unmatched to any gene: 11. The CDR3 has 16 amino acids.

The chain's CDR3 is CASSLPESYNEQFF. CDR3 DNA: TGCGCCAGCAGCTTGCCGGAATCCTACAATGAGCAGTTCTTC. This chain uses TRBV5-1 with TRBJ2-1; D gene ambiguous. Germline CDR1 is SGHRS and CDR2 is YFSETQ. Trimming removed 1 base at V and 1 base at J, with 6 bases between. This CDR3 is 14 amino acids long. Full variable domain (outside the CDR3, taken from reference TRBV5-1 and TRBJ2-1): KAGVTQTPRYLIKTRGQQVTLSCSPISGHRSVSWYQQTPGQGLQFLFEYFSETQRNKGNFPGRFSGRQFSNSRSEMNVSTLELGDSALYLCASSLPESYNEQFFGPGTRLTVL.

The chain joins TRBV25-1 to TRBJ2-2, with 8 bases identical to TRBD1. The V and J ends lost 2 bases and 6 bases, in that order; junction bases with no gene match: 5. Germline assignment: CDR1 MGHDK and CDR2 SYGVNS. The CDR3 contains 15 residues. CDR3 loop: CASSEIATGAGELFF. The CDR3 DNA reads as TGTGCCAGCAGTGAAATAGCGACAGGGGCCGGGGAGCTGTTTTTT.

This clonotype was recorded a few times. The gene calls are TRBV19 and TRBJ1-1; TRBD1 aligns across 7 bases. This CDR3 region has 14 residues. Losses at the gene ends were 5 bases for V and 1 base for J; bases not matched to a gene: 4. Germline V gene sequence: CDR1 LNHDA, CDR2 SQIVND (reference sequence). CDR3 bases: TGTGCCAGTAGTCCGGGACAGACGAACACTGAAGCTTTCTTT. It is translated as CASSPGQTNTEAFF.

This clonotype was found a few times. The rearrangement links TRBV6-5 to TRBJ2-1; 10 positions agree with TRBD2. Germline lookup yields CDR1 MNHEY and CDR2 SVGAGI. The CDR3 consists of 17 residues. The junction had 7 bases not matched to a gene; V was cut back by 0 bases and J by 5 bases. CDR3 protein: CASSYSPLAGANNEQFF. Here the CDR3 DNA reads TGTGCCAGCAGTTACTCACCTCTAGCGGGAGCTAACAATGAGCAGTTCTTC.

This clonotype was detected many times. The chain links TRBV5-1 to TRBJ2-2; D remains ambiguous. Germline values: CDR1 SGHRS, CDR2 YFSETQ. This CDR3 has 14 residues. Trimming pared 5 bases from V and 5 bases from J, leaving 13 bases between. The CDR3 bases are TGCGCCAGCAGGGAAGGCTATGGAACCGGGGAGCTGTTTTTT. It is translated as CASREGYGTGELFF.

In the case of this clonotype: One end of the junction is discordant with germline, which a read error may explain. The rearrangement links TRBV18 to TRBJ2-3; D remains ambiguous. Germline lookup yields CDR1 KGHSH and CDR2 LQKENI. The CDR3 contains 13 residues. The DNA of the CDR3 is TGTGCCTGCTCACCCGCAGTGTCAAATACGCAGTATTTT. Residues: CACSPAVSNTQYF.

This clonotype has at least ten counts. The chain has TRBV2 and TRBJ2-1, with 13 nucleotides matching TRBD2. The length of the CDR3 is 14 residues. The germline V gene has CDR1 SNHLY and CDR2 FYNNEI. The junction had 5 bases not matched to a gene; V was cut back by 6 bases and J by 9 bases. CDR3 DNA: TGTGCCAGCAGGAAACTAGCGGGAGGGGGTGAGCAGTTCTTC. It specifies CASRKLAGGGEQFF.

Written as DNA, the CDR3 is TGTGCCAGCAGCCAAGAGGGGGCATTCCCTGAAGCTTTCTTT. It codes for CASSQEGAFPEAFF. V and J are TRBV3-1 and TRBJ1-1; maybe TRBD1 (6 bases). CDR3 length equals 14 residues. Germline V lookup: CDR1 LGHDT, CDR2 YNNKEL (reference sequence). The germline V and J ends were trimmed by 0 bases and 6 bases, with 11 bases remaining between them.

This clonotype was seen ten or more times. This chain joins TRBV6-5 and TRBJ2-1; TRBD1 aligns across 7 bases. The V gene's germline CDR1 is MNHEY and CDR2 SVGAGI. V lost 0 bases, J lost 6 bases, and 5 bases stayed unmatched. This CDR3 region has 15 residues. In DNA form, the CDR3 reads TGTGCCAGCAGTTACTCCGGGACAGCCTTCAATGAGCAGTTCTTC. Translation: CASSYSGTAFNEQFF.

The V gene is TRBV19, the J gene TRBJ2-7, with 7 nucleotides matching TRBD1. V was clipped by 1 base and J by 0 bases; unmatched bases: 6. There are 16 residues in the CDR3. Germline values: CDR1 LNHDA, CDR2 SQIVND (reference sequence). CDR3: CASSIGQGGSSYEQYF. The CDR3 DNA reads as TGTGCCAGTAGTATAGGACAAGGGGGCTCCTCCTACGAGCAGTACTTC.

This clonotype was detected many times. The chain joins TRBV28 to TRBJ2-1; a weak D match, TRBD2 (5 bases). The CDR3 length is 15 residues. Germline CDR1 is MDHEN and CDR2 is SYDVKM. With 3 bases removed from V and 0 bases from J, the gap between germline ends came to 9 bases. The CDR3 is CASSFRRSSYNEQFF. The CDR3 bases are TGTGCCAGCAGTTTTCGGAGGAGCTCCTACAATGAGCAGTTCTTC.

The chain joins TRBV13 to TRBJ1-4; tentative D call: TRBD1 (5 bases). The germline V gene encodes CDR1 PRHDT and CDR2 FYEKMQ (reference sequence). Between the trimmed V and J ends, which lost 4 bases and 4 bases, there was a span of 10 bases. This CDR3 is 14 amino acids long. The chain's CDR3 is CASSSRDFNEKLFF. CDR3 coding DNA: TGTGCCAGCAGCTCCAGGGATTTTAATGAAAAACTGTTTTTT.

In this sample, this clonotype turned up many times. V is TRBV6-1 and J is TRBJ1-2; TRBD1 agrees at 8 bases. Germline V lookup: CDR1 MNHNS, CDR2 SASEGT. The CDR3 runs to 14 residues. V trimming: 9 bases; J trimming: 2 bases; junction bases outside the gene matches: 8. The CDR3 spells CASGQGATNYGYTF. CDR3 sequence (DNA): TGTGCCAGTGGGCAGGGGGCCACCAACTATGGCTACACCTTC.

The V gene is TRBV27, the J gene TRBJ2-7, with 8 positions matching TRBD2. Trimming removed 4 bases from V and 5 bases from J; junction bases left unmatched: 7. CDR1 and CDR2 (germline): MNHEY, SMNVEV (reference sequence). This CDR3 has 14 residues. CDR3 bases: TGTGCCAGCAGTTACTCGGGAGGGAGAAACGAGCAGTACTTC. It is translated as CASSYSGGRNEQYF.

This clonotype was found a few times. The chain has TRBV29-1 and TRBJ2-4; 7 bases line up with TRBD1. Germline V CDR1 and CDR2: SQVTM, ANQGSEA. This CDR3 has 14 residues. Unmatched junction bases numbered 5, after V lost 2 bases and J lost 4 bases. The CDR3 loop is CSVEQGVGKNIQYF. CDR3 DNA sequence: TGCAGCGTTGAACAGGGGGTGGGAAAAAACATTCAGTACTTC.

Many counts were recorded for this clonotype. The DNA for the CDR3 is TGTGCCAGCAGTCTCGGACAGGGAGGGCCCTACGAGCAGTACTTC. Its translation is CASSLGQGGPYEQYF. This rearrangement joins TRBV28 to TRBJ2-7; tentative D call: TRBD1 (8 bases). CDR3 size: 15 residues. Germline values: CDR1 MDHEN, CDR2 SYDVKM. The V end lost 5 bases, the J end lost 2 bases, and 16 bases lay between the germline ends.

The V gene is TRBV12-5, the J gene TRBJ2-7, with TRBD2 as a possible D gene (6 bases). The CDR3 runs to 13 residues. Trimming cost V 6 bases and J 6 bases, with 15 bases left between them. Germline V CDR1 and CDR2: LGHNT, FRNRAP. This CDR3 is CASGTDRGAEQYF. CDR3 DNA: TGTGCTAGTGGAACGGATCGCGGGGCCGAGCAGTACTTC.

There are many counts of this clonotype. J is TRBJ1-2 and V is TRBV7-9; 7 bases match TRBD1. The ends lost 4 bases at V and 5 bases at J; junction bases unmatched: 7. The CDR3 contains 14 residues. CDR1 is SEHNR and CDR2 is FQNEAQ in the germline V gene (reference sequence). The CDR3 DNA is TGTGCCAGCAGCTGGGACAGCGTTCCATATGGCTACACCTTC. Its protein is CASSWDSVPYGYTF.